In its sample, the clone carrying this T cell receptor (beta chain) is medium-sized. Its antigen is not known. TCRdb used MiXCR to reprocess the 5' RACE reads, holding one entry per CDR3 protein. This sample carries tens of thousands of distinct CDR3 sequences, more than 5.5% of them seen once, and the ten largest clones take about 4.6%. This sample was included in a study of CD8 T cells in ankylosing spondylitis. Overall study findings and caveats: Blood of patients with ankylosing spondylitis appeared to be characterized by a TCR beta motif of eight highly homologous variants. It was reported that disease-linked clones were significantly enriched in matched ankylosing spondylitis synovial fluid. Reactive arthritis synovial fluid and blood previously showed some of these motif variants.

This CDR3 comprises 15 residues. Trimming removed 6 bases from V and 1 base from J, with 13 bases in between. The chain links TRBV12-3 or TRBV12-4 to TRBJ1-5; D is unresolved. The receptor comes from a male donor with ankylosing spondylitis. Specimen: synovial fluid, either unsorted or a sorted T cell fraction (not recorded which). The CDR3 bases are TGTGCCAGCAGAGGGTCAGTTGGAAGCAATCAGCCCCAGCATTTT. This gives the protein CASRGSVGSNQPQHF.